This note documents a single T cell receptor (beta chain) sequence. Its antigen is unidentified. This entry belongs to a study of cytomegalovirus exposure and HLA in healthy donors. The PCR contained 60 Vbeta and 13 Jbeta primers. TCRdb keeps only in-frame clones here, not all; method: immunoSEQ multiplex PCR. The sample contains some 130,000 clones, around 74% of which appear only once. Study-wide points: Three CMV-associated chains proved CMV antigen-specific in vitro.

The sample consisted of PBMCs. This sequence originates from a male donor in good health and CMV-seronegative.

This CDR3 reads CASSFGSNYGYTF. CDR3 sequence (DNA): TGTGCCAGCAGCTTTGGCAGTAACTATGGCTACACCTTC. The chain uses TRBV5-4 and TRBJ1-2; no firm D call. Trimming took off 2 bases at V and 1 base at J, with 6 bases between the two ends. The CDR3 length is 13 residues. In germline, CDR1 is SGHNT, CDR2 YYREEE (reference sequence).